These T cell receptor beta chains were read from a single sample in a study of molecular identifiers for immune sequencing clone quantification. TCRdb passed the PCR reads through MiXCR, listing each CDR3 protein once. The sample has around 54,000 distinct CDR3 sequences, around 25% seen once. The sequencing sample was made of naive CD8+ T cells from blood, with Jurkat cell RNA spiked in. The receptors derive from a human donor in good health. Some libraries in this study had Jurkat cell RNA spiked in. CDR3s include the opening cysteine and the closing phenylalanine or tryptophan. A D gene is named only where the DNA matches it firmly. Expanded clones are given a class, and other clones once, few, many or no size at all.

j_call d_call v_call clone_size cdr3_nt cdr3_aa
TRBJ2-7 TRBD1 TRBV28 many TGTGCCGTCAAAGATGGGGGACAGGGAGCCTACGAGCAGTACTTC CAVKDGGQGAYEQYF
TRBJ1-1 TRBD1 TRBV4-1 many TGCGCCAGCAGCCAAAGGACAGGGGGTACTGAAGCTTTCTTT CASSQRTGGTEAFF
TRBJ1-4 . TRBV29-1 many TGCAGCGTGGGGTCAGAGGGTCCCTATGAAAAACTGTTTTTT CSVGSEGPYEKLFF
TRBJ2-3 . TRBV12-3/TRBV12-4 medium-sized TGTGCCAGCAGTTTGGGCACAGATACGCAGTATTTT CASSLGTDTQYF
TRBJ2-1 . TRBV5-1 many TGCGCCAGCAGCGCTCCCACCTCCTACAATGAGCAGTTCTTC CASSAPTSYNEQFF
TRBJ2-7 . TRBV27 many TGTGCCAGCAGAGGAGGGGATAGTACGTACTTC CASRGGDSTYF
TRBJ2-7 . TRBV27 many TGTGCCAGCAGTCCTACGTCGGGCCACTCCTACGAGCAGTACTTC CASSPTSGHSYEQYF
TRBJ2-2 . TRBV27 many TGTGCCAGCAGTGCGGACGGAAACACCGGGGAGCTGTTTTTT CASSADGNTGELFF
TRBJ2-3 . TRBV9 many TGTGCCAGCAGTGAGCCCGGACCGGACTTAGATACGCAGTATTTT CASSEPGPDLDTQYF
TRBJ2-7 TRBD2 TRBV27 few TGTGCCAGCATTCCGACTAGCGGGATCTCCTACGAGCAGTACTTC CASIPTSGISYEQYF
TRBJ1-5 . TRBV12-3/TRBV12-4 many TGTGCCAGCAGTCCCCTCGCGGGGGGCGGTCAGCCCCAGCATTTT CASSPLAGGGQPQHF
TRBJ2-3 . TRBV19 many TGTGCAAGTAGTAATACAAGGGGAGGCACAGATACGCAGTATTTT CASSNTRGGTDTQYF
TRBJ2-1 TRBD2 TRBV4-1 many TGCGCCAGCAGCCAGCGAAGCGGGGGTTACAATGAGCAGTTCTTC CASSQRSGGYNEQFF
TRBJ2-1 TRBD2 TRBV10-3 many TGTGCCATAGGGGTTAGCGGGGATTACAATGAGCAGTTCTTC CAIGVSGDYNEQFF
TRBJ1-1 . TRBV20-1 many TGCAGTGCTACGGGGGAGCGTCGCACTGAAGCTTTCTTT CSATGERRTEAFF
TRBJ1-6 TRBD1 TRBV9 . TGTGCCAGCAGCGTAGAGGGACAGATAAATTCCCCCCTCCCCTTT CASSVEGQINSPLPF
TRBJ1-5 TRBD1 TRBV28 . TGTGCCAGCGAGGGACAGGGGGCGGGACAGCCCCGGCATTTT CASEGQGAGQPRHF
TRBJ1-3 . TRBV9 . TGTGCCAGCAGCGTAGAGCCGGCTGGGGAAAACACCATATATTTT CASSVEPAGENTIYF
TRBJ2-7 . TRBV5-1 many TGCGCCAGCACCTCCGGGCCGGCCGCCTACGAGCAGTACTTC CASTSGPAAYEQYF
TRBJ2-1 . TRBV19 . TGTGCCAGTACGCTAGCCGGTGAGCAGTTCTTC CASTLAGEQFF
TRBJ2-3 TRBD2 TRBV4-1 many TGCGCCAGCAGCCTCATAGCGGGGGGGCAGACAGATACGCAGTATTTT CASSLIAGGQTDTQYF
TRBJ1-1 . TRBV15 few TGTGCCACCAGCAGCACGGCAGGGAGCACTGAAGCTTTCTTT CATSSTAGSTEAFF
TRBJ2-7 . TRBV19 few TGTGCCAGTAGTATATCCGCGACAGTCTACGAGCAGTACTTC CASSISATVYEQYF
TRBJ2-2 . TRBV28 many TGTGCCAGCAGTTTTGACGAGGGAAAGGGCGGGGAGCTGTTTTTT CASSFDEGKGGELFF
TRBJ1-5 . TRBV12-3/TRBV12-4 . TGTGCCAGCAGTTTTGGTCCCTATAGCAATCAGCCCCAGCATTTT CASSFGPYSNQPQHF
TRBJ2-3 . TRBV15 few TGTGCCACCAGCAGAGGTGGGAGGACCACAGATACGCAGTATTTT CATSRGGRTTDTQYF
TRBJ2-5 TRBD1 TRBV27 . TGTGCCAGCAGTTTTTGGGACAGGGGGCCCCACGCGCCCCCGTACTTC CASSFWDRGPHAPPYF
TRBJ1-1 TRBD1 TRBV5-4 many TGTGCCAGCAGCCCGGGGACAGGGGGTATTGAAGCTTTCTTT CASSPGTGGIEAFF
TRBJ1-2 TRBD1 TRBV6-5 many TGTGCCAGCGGGACAGGCGAAGGCTACACCTTC CASGTGEGYTF
TRBJ2-7 TRBD2 TRBV20-1 many TGCAGTGCTAGAGAGAGTCCAGCGGGGACCTCCTACGAGCAGTACTTC CSARESPAGTSYEQYF
TRBJ2-6 . TRBV19 few TGTGCCAGTAGTATCCCCTCTGAGGGGATAATGTTAGGTGGGGCCAACGTCCTGACTTTC CASSIPSEGIMLGGANVLTF